Below, 9 T cell receptor beta chains from the same sample are listed, as sequenced in a study of PD-L1 blockade in urothelial cancer. TCRdb keeps only in-frame clones here, not all; method: immunoSEQ multiplex PCR. The sample lists more than 65,000 clones, 87% occurring once. The specimen comprised PBMCs, sampled around atezolizumab (anti-PD-L1) treatment. The receptors come from a woman between 65 and 79 years old with urothelial cancer.

The rearrangement joins TRBV5-6 to TRBJ2-3, with 7 bases fitting TRBD2. This CDR3 has 15 residues. Unmatched junction bases numbered 5, after V lost 4 bases and J lost 0 bases. The germline V gene has CDR1 SGHDT and CDR2 YYEEEE. The CDR3 protein is CASSIAGPSTDTQYF. The CDR3 coding sequence is TGTGCCAGCAGCATAGCGGGCCCTAGCACAGATACGCAGTATTTT.

Here the CDR3 reads CASSLLAGGRNEQFF. The CDR3 DNA reads TGTGCCAGCAGTTTATTAGCGGGAGGTCGCAATGAGCAGTTCTTC. The J gene is TRBJ2-1, the V gene TRBV28; TRBD2 aligns across 10 bases. The ends lost 1 base at V and 6 bases at J; junction bases unmatched: 3. The CDR3 consists of 15 residues. Germline CDR1 is MDHEN and CDR2 is SYDVKM.

J is TRBJ2-1 and V is TRBV5-3, with D hard to call. TRBV5-3 is an ORF for which the function is uncertain. This CDR3 comprises 13 residues. The V end lost 6 bases, the J end lost 3 bases, and 10 bases lay between the germline ends. As DNA, the CDR3 is TGTGCCAGAACCGATCCGGGCTACAATGAGCAGTTCTTC. Encoded protein: CARTDPGYNEQFF.

This chain uses TRBV19 with TRBJ1-1, with TRBD1 matching 7 bases. There are 15 residues in the CDR3. Unmatched junction bases numbered 11, after V lost 10 bases and J lost 0 bases. Per germline, CDR1 LNHDA and CDR2 SQIVND (reference sequence). CDR3 residues: CATSGDRAMNTEAFF. CDR3 nucleotides: TGTGCCACCTCCGGAGACAGGGCAATGAACACTGAAGCTTTCTTT.

J is TRBJ1-1 and V is TRBV5-1; D is unresolved. Germline assignment: CDR1 SGHRS and CDR2 YFSETQ. V was shortened by 0 bases and J by 5 bases, with 11 bases between the two germline ends. The CDR3 has 14 residues. CDR3 coding DNA: TGCGCCAGCAGCTTGGTGCCCTATCGAACTGAAGCTTTCTTT. Translation: CASSLVPYRTEAFF.

The chain couples TRBV5-1 to TRBJ1-6; TRBD1 might be the D (5 bases). V lost 0 bases to trimming and J lost 7 bases, with 8 bases between them. The CDR3 contains 14 residues. The germline gives CDR1 SGHRS, CDR2 YFSETQ. CDR3 coding DNA: TGCGCCAGCAGCTTGGTGGAGGGGAATTCACCCCTCCACTTT. This sequence encodes CASSLVEGNSPLHF.

The chain is built from TRBV7-9 and TRBJ2-2; possible D gene TRBD2, 6 bases. Germline V CDR1 and CDR2: SEHNR, FQNEAQ (reference sequence). This CDR3 contains 16 residues. The V end was cut by 5 bases, the J end by 3 bases, with 16 bases between. The CDR3 DNA is TGTGCCAGCAGCGACAAGCCCGGGGGAGACACCGGGGAGCTGTTTTTT. Protein: CASSDKPGGDTGELFF.

In this sample, this clone turned up once. The CDR3 loop reads CASQGFSTDTQYF. The CDR3 DNA is TGTGCCAGTCAGGGGTTCAGCACAGATACGCAGTATTTT. The J gene is TRBJ2-3, the V gene TRBV19; D might be TRBD1 (6 bases). The CDR3 is made up of 13 amino acids. V gave up 8 bases and J gave up 0 bases, with 9 bases separating them. Germline V gene data show CDR1 as LNHDA and CDR2 as SQIVND (reference sequence).

This clone was picked up one time. The rearrangement uses TRBV7-9 and TRBJ2-5, with 11 positions matching TRBD2. The V and J ends lost 5 bases and 4 bases, in that order; junction bases with no gene match: 6. Germline-derived CDR1 and CDR2 are SEHNR and FQNEAQ (reference sequence). The CDR3 length is 15 residues. The DNA for the CDR3 is TGTGCCAGCAGCGGGACTCTAGCGGGAGGAGAGACCCAGTACTTC. This codes for CASSGTLAGGETQYF.